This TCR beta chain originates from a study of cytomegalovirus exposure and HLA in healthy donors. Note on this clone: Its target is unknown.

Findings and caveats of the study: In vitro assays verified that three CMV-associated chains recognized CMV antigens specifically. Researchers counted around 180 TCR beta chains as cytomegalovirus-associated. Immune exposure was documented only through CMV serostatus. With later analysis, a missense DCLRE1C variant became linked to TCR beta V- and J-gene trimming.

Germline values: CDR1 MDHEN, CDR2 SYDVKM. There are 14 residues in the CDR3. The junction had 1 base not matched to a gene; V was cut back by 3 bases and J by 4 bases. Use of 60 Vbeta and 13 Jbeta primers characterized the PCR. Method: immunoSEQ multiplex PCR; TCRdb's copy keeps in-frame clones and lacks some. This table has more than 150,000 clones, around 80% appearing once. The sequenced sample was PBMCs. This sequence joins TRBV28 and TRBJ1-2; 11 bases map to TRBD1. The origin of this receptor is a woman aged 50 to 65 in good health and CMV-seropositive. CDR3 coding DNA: TGTGCCAGCAGTTTTGGACAGGGGGCCTATGGCTACACCTTC. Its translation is CASSFGQGAYGYTF.